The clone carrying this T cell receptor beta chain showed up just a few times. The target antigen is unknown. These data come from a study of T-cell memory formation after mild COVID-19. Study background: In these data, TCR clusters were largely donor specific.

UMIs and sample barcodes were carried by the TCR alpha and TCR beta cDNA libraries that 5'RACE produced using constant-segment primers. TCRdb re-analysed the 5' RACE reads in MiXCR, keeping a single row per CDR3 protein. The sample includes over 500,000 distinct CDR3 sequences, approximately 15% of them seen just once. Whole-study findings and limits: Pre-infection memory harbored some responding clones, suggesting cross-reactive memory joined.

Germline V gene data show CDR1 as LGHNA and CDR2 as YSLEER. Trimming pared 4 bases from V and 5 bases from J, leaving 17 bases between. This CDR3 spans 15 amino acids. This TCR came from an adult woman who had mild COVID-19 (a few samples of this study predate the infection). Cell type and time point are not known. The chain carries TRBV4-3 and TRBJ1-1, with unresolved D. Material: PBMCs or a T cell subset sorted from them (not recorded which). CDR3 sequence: CASSPNWRETTEAFF. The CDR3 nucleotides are TGCGCCAGCAGCCCAAATTGGCGGGAAACGACTGAAGCTTTCTTT.